This T cell receptor beta chain derives from a study of blood T cell repertoires in COVID-19. Study overall: PBMCs, B-cell-depleted T cells, or T cells were the source of the cDNA or gDNA that made up the material.

This CDR3 has 14 amino acids. Trimming removed 4 bases from V and 5 bases from J, with 12 bases in between. The germline V gene encodes CDR1 WSHSY and CDR2 SAAADI. Using immunoSEQ multiplex PCR, the repertoire was profiled, and TCRdb retains in-frame clones only, with some absent. The table shows more than 150,000 clones, with approximately 86% occurring only once. This clonotype was obtained from a woman older than 75 with acute or convalescent COVID-19. Sequencing was carried out using peripheral blood. The chain links TRBV10-2 to TRBJ1-5; tentative D call: TRBD1 (6 bases). CDR3 amino acids: CASSVAQGYQPQHF. For the CDR3, the DNA is TGCGCCAGCAGTGTGGCACAGGGATATCAGCCCCAGCATTTT.